Here is one T cell receptor beta chain with its context. Its antigen is currently unknown. V lost 4 bases to trimming and J lost 5 bases, with 12 bases between them. This CDR3 region has 13 residues. CDR1 is SGHRS, CDR2 YFSETQ, per germline. The library protocol tagged individual cDNA molecules with unique molecular identifiers. TCRdb used MiXCR to reprocess the 5' RACE reads, holding one entry per CDR3 protein. This sample has 40,000 to 60,000 distinct CDR3 sequences; approximately 12% occur once, and the top ten carry more than 9%. This sample was taken from a study of early T cells in non-severe SARS-CoV-2 infection. Study details: Bulk RNA from unsorted whole blood was sequenced; chains were unpaired. Findings and caveats of the study: There was a bias toward anti-spike CD8 responses in VDJdb matching, which missed private and CD4 specificities.

What was sequenced was whole blood. The clonotype originates from an adult who was a healthcare worker with PCR-confirmed SARS-CoV-2 infection or an uninfected control (not recorded which). This chain connects TRBV5-1 to TRBJ1-2; D is perhaps TRBD1 (5 bases). The chain's CDR3 is CASSGTVLYGYTF. In nucleotides, the CDR3 is TGCGCCAGCAGCGGGACGGTGCTTTATGGCTACACCTTC.